This note documents a single TCR beta chain sequence. Its antigen is still unknown. The data belong to a study of long-term antiretroviral therapy in people with HIV. None of the participants with HIV were treated outside the United States. Held in samples before DNA extraction were 1-10 million cryopreserved PBMC. General study results and limits: It was not possible to obtain data on ART adherence, viral resistance or therapy changes.

Trimming left V 3 bases short and J 7 bases short, with 7 bases between. Germline V gene lookup returns CDR1 LNHDA and CDR2 SQIVND (reference sequence). The CDR3 has 12 residues. Sequencing used immunoSEQ v3.0 at survey level. Each sample had sequencing targeting roughly 35,000-55,000 T-cell genomes. Profiling relied on immunoSEQ multiplex PCR, and the TCRdb table lists in-frame clones only, not all of them. In the table there are 25,000 to 35,000 clones, about 96% of which are singletons. This TCR derives from a man aged 30-40 years with HIV. The starting material was unsorted PBMCs, obtained 6.9 years after starting antiretroviral therapy. The chain joins TRBV19 to TRBJ1-5; unclear D gene. The CDR3 reads CASSMARQPQHF. The CDR3 DNA reads TGTGCCAGTAGTATGGCGAGGCAGCCCCAGCATTTT.